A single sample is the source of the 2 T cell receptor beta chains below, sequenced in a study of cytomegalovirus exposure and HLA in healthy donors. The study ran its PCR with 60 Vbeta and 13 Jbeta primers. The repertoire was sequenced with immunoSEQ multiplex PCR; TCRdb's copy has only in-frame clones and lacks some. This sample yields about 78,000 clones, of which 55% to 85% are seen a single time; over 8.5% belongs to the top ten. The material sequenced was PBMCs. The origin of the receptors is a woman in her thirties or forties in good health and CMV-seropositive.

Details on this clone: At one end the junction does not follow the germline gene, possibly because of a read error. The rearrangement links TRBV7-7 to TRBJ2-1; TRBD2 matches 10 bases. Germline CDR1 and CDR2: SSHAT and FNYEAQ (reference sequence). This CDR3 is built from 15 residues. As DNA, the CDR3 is TGTGCTAGCAGCCTAACTAGCGGGGCAAACAATGAGCAGTTCTTC. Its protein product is CASSLTSGANNEQFF.

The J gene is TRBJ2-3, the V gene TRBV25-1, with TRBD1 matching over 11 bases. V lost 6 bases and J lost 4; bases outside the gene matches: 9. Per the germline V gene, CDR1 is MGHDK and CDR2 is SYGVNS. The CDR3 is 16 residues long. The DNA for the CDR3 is TGTGCCAGCAGAGCCGGGACAGGGGGGTTGGCAGATACGCAGTATTTT. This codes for CASRAGTGGLADTQYF.